These T cell receptor beta chains were read from a single sample in a study of radiation and T cells in renal cell carcinoma. Assay: immunoSEQ multiplex PCR; the TCRdb copy retains only in-frame clones and omits some. The sample lists 130,000 to 150,000 clones, roughly 88% occurring once. Sequencing was performed on blood, taken from a patient whose treatment included radiotherapy and nephrectomy. Every receptor here comes from a woman in her fifties or sixties with renal cell carcinoma. CDR3s include the opening cysteine and the closing phenylalanine or tryptophan. Fields, in order: CDR3 protein, CDR3 DNA, V gene, clone size, J gene, D gene. The D gene is left open where the match is weak. Clone size appears in some rows only: once, few, many, or a class for an expanded clone.

CDR3aa: CASIPGGATGVGGTEAFF
CDR3nt: TGTGCCAGCATTCCCGGGGGAGCGACAGGGGTGGGTGGCACTGAAGCTTTCTTT
v_gene: TRBV11-1
abundance: .
j_gene: TRBJ1-1
d_gene: TRBD1

CDR3aa: CASSFIGELFF
CDR3nt: TGTGCCAGCAGCTTTATCGGGGAGCTGTTTTTT
v_gene: TRBV5-5
abundance: once
j_gene: TRBJ2-2
d_gene: .

CDR3aa: CSVEEAKGGEAFF
CDR3nt: TGCAGCGTTGAAGAGGCTAAGGGAGGTGAAGCTTTCTTT
v_gene: TRBV29-1
abundance: .
j_gene: TRBJ1-1
d_gene: .

CDR3aa: CASSGGTGSTEAFF
CDR3nt: TGTGCCAGTAGTGGAGGGACAGGTAGCACTGAAGCTTTCTTT
v_gene: TRBV19
abundance: .
j_gene: TRBJ1-1
d_gene: TRBD1

CDR3aa: CSVEVTGGINGYTF
CDR3nt: TGCAGCGTTGAAGTGACAGGGGGCATAAATGGCTACACCTTC
v_gene: TRBV29-1
abundance: few
j_gene: TRBJ1-2
d_gene: TRBD1

CDR3aa: CASTPGVWWGTDTQYF
CDR3nt: TGTGCCAGCACCCCGGGCGTGTGGTGGGGCACAGATACGCAGTATTTT
v_gene: TRBV5-4
abundance: .
j_gene: TRBJ2-3
d_gene: .

CDR3aa: CASNPTPRGSYNEQFF
CDR3nt: TGCGCCAGCAACCCGACACCCCGGGGCTCCTACAATGAGCAGTTCTTC
v_gene: TRBV5-1
abundance: .
j_gene: TRBJ2-1
d_gene: .

CDR3aa: CASSLSLGGQGFKYF
CDR3nt: TGTGCCAGCAGCTTAAGTTTGGGGGGACAGGGATTTAAGTACTTC
v_gene: TRBV7-8
abundance: .
j_gene: TRBJ2-7
d_gene: TRBD1

CDR3aa: CASSSTGGINTIYF
CDR3nt: TGCGCCAGCAGCTCGACAGGGGGTATAAACACCATATATTTT
v_gene: TRBV5-1
abundance: .
j_gene: TRBJ1-3
d_gene: TRBD1

CDR3aa: CAWSQGAVGSEKLFF
CDR3nt: TGTGCCTGGAGCCAAGGGGCCGTGGGTAGTGAAAAACTGTTTTTT
v_gene: TRBV30
abundance: .
j_gene: TRBJ1-4
d_gene: .

CDR3aa: CASRGSTNTGELFF
CDR3nt: TGTGCCAGCAGGGGCAGTACGAACACCGGGGAGCTGTTTTTT
v_gene: TRBV2
abundance: .
j_gene: TRBJ2-2
d_gene: .

CDR3aa: CASTSLSSYNEQFF
CDR3nt: TGTGCCAGCACCTCCTTGAGCTCCTACAATGAGCAGTTCTTC
v_gene: TRBV27
abundance: .
j_gene: TRBJ2-1
d_gene: .

CDR3aa: CASSDYNGRNYGYTF
CDR3nt: TGTGCCAGCAGTGATTATAACGGCAGAAACTATGGCTACACCTTC
v_gene: TRBV6-1
abundance: .
j_gene: TRBJ1-2
d_gene: .

CDR3aa: CASSAGDRSYEQYF
CDR3nt: TGTGCCAGCAGCGCAGGGGACAGGTCCTACGAGCAGTACTTC
v_gene: TRBV9
abundance: .
j_gene: TRBJ2-7
d_gene: TRBD1

CDR3aa: CASSPDGDYGYTF
CDR3nt: TGCGCCAGCAGCCCCGACGGGGATTATGGCTACACCTTC
v_gene: TRBV5-1
abundance: .
j_gene: TRBJ1-2
d_gene: .

CDR3aa: CASSSRDPQHGTEAFF
CDR3nt: TGTGCCAGCAGCTCGCGGGACCCTCAACATGGCACTGAAGCTTTCTTT
v_gene: TRBV7-9
abundance: .
j_gene: TRBJ1-1
d_gene: .

CDR3aa: CASSPAGGYEGQYF
CDR3nt: TGTGCCAGCAGTCCAGCGGGGGGATACGAGGGGCAGTACTTC
v_gene: TRBV14
abundance: .
j_gene: TRBJ2-7
d_gene: TRBD2

CDR3aa: CASSRTGTAYNEQFF
CDR3nt: TGTGCCAGTAGTCGTACCGGGACAGCGTACAATGAGCAGTTCTTC
v_gene: TRBV19
abundance: .
j_gene: TRBJ2-1
d_gene: TRBD1

CDR3aa: CASSLWRGQPEAFF
CDR3nt: TGTGCCAGCAGTTTATGGAGGGGGCAGCCTGAAGCTTTCTTT
v_gene: TRBV28
abundance: .
j_gene: TRBJ1-1
d_gene: TRBD1

CDR3aa: CASSSTGDNQPQHF
CDR3nt: TGCGCCAGCAGCTCGACAGGGGACAATCAGCCCCAGCATTTT
v_gene: TRBV5-1
abundance: .
j_gene: TRBJ1-5
d_gene: TRBD1

CDR3aa: CASSFGGPSGYTF
CDR3nt: TGTGCCAGCAGCTTCGGGGGACCTAGCGGCTACACCTTC
v_gene: TRBV11-2
abundance: .
j_gene: TRBJ1-2
d_gene: .

CDR3aa: CASSYRQNTEAFF
CDR3nt: TGTGCCAGCAGTTACAGACAGAACACTGAAGCTTTCTTT
v_gene: TRBV6-6
abundance: .
j_gene: TRBJ1-1
d_gene: .

CDR3aa: CASSELQQGVNQPQHF
CDR3nt: TGTGCCAGCAGTGAGTTGCAACAGGGTGTCAATCAGCCCCAGCATTTT
v_gene: TRBV6-1
abundance: .
j_gene: TRBJ1-5
d_gene: .

CDR3aa: CASSPGLHEQYF
CDR3nt: TGTGCCAGCTCACCTGGTCTTCACGAGCAGTACTTC
v_gene: TRBV18
abundance: .
j_gene: TRBJ2-7
d_gene: .

CDR3aa: CASSTGQIYEQYF
CDR3nt: TGTGCCAGTAGTACGGGACAGATCTACGAGCAGTACTTC
v_gene: TRBV19
abundance: .
j_gene: TRBJ2-7
d_gene: TRBD1

CDR3aa: CASYKRGGNGGELFF
CDR3nt: TGTGCCAGCTATAAGCGGGGGGGCAATGGCGGGGAGCTGTTTTTT
v_gene: TRBV6-5
abundance: .
j_gene: TRBJ2-2
d_gene: TRBD2

CDR3aa: CASSIGANVLTF
CDR3nt: TGTGCCAGCAGTATTGGGGCCAACGTCCTGACTTTC
v_gene: TRBV2
abundance: .
j_gene: TRBJ2-6
d_gene: .

CDR3aa: CASRAGPPRDTEAFF
CDR3nt: TGTGCCAGCAGAGCTGGGCCACCCCGGGACACTGAAGCTTTCTTT
v_gene: TRBV6-1
abundance: .
j_gene: TRBJ1-1
d_gene: .

CDR3aa: CASSLSTGAVNEQFF
CDR3nt: TGTGCCAGCAGTTTATCGACAGGGGCGGTCAATGAGCAGTTCTTC
v_gene: TRBV7-3
abundance: .
j_gene: TRBJ2-1
d_gene: TRBD1

CDR3aa: CANKKAKNIQYF
CDR3nt: TGTGCCAATAAAAAGGCCAAAAACATTCAGTACTTC
v_gene: TRBV19
abundance: .
j_gene: TRBJ2-4
d_gene: .

CDR3aa: CASSGSRGRINEKLFF
CDR3nt: TGTGCCAGTAGTGGGTCGAGGGGCCGGATTAATGAAAAACTGTTTTTT
v_gene: TRBV19
abundance: .
j_gene: TRBJ1-4
d_gene: .

CDR3aa: CASRTGVGDTQYF
CDR3nt: TGTGCCAGCAGAACGGGGGTAGGGGATACGCAGTATTTT
v_gene: TRBV2
abundance: .
j_gene: TRBJ2-3
d_gene: .

CDR3aa: CASSLGGGALTEAFF
CDR3nt: TGTGCCAGCAGCTTAGGTGGCGGGGCCCTAACTGAAGCTTTCTTT
v_gene: TRBV7-2
abundance: .
j_gene: TRBJ1-1
d_gene: .

CDR3aa: CASIKHGESSGYTF
CDR3nt: TGTGCCAGCATCAAACACGGGGAGTCTTCTGGCTACACCTTC
v_gene: TRBV6-5
abundance: .
j_gene: TRBJ1-2
d_gene: .

CDR3aa: CASSPGGGSHRSYNEQFF
CDR3nt: TGTGCCAGCAGCCCAGGAGGGGGTAGTCATCGCTCCTACAATGAGCAGTTCTTC
v_gene: TRBV9
abundance: .
j_gene: TRBJ2-1
d_gene: .

CDR3aa: CASSLAGVAGEQFF
CDR3nt: TGTGCCAGCAGCTTAGCAGGGGTAGCGGGTGAGCAGTTCTTC
v_gene: TRBV7-2
abundance: .
j_gene: TRBJ2-1
d_gene: TRBD2

CDR3aa: CASSLGTAGVLFNEQFF
CDR3nt: TGTGCCAGCAGCTTAGGTACCGCGGGGGTGCTATTCAATGAGCAGTTCTTC
v_gene: TRBV7-8
abundance: .
j_gene: TRBJ2-1
d_gene: TRBD2

CDR3aa: CASSPGQQGGYTF
CDR3nt: TGTGCCAGCTCACCGGGACAGCAGGGTGGCTACACCTTC
v_gene: TRBV18
abundance: .
j_gene: TRBJ1-2
d_gene: TRBD1

CDR3aa: CASSFNMGPNTEAFF
CDR3nt: TGTGCCAGCAGTTTTAACATGGGCCCGAACACTGAAGCTTTCTTT
v_gene: TRBV9
abundance: .
j_gene: TRBJ1-1
d_gene: .

CDR3aa: CASSFGSRQETQYF
CDR3nt: TGCGCCAGCAGCTTCGGATCTAGGCAAGAGACCCAGTACTTC
v_gene: TRBV5-1
abundance: .
j_gene: TRBJ2-5
d_gene: .

CDR3aa: CASSVGQANTGELFF
CDR3nt: TGTGCCAGCAGCGTAGGTCAGGCAAACACCGGGGAGCTGTTTTTT
v_gene: TRBV9
abundance: once
j_gene: TRBJ2-2
d_gene: .

CDR3aa: CASSVTHRDGSLQPQHF
CDR3nt: TGTGCCAGTAGTGTTACTCACCGGGACGGCTCCTTGCAGCCCCAGCATTTT
v_gene: TRBV19
abundance: .
j_gene: TRBJ1-5
d_gene: .